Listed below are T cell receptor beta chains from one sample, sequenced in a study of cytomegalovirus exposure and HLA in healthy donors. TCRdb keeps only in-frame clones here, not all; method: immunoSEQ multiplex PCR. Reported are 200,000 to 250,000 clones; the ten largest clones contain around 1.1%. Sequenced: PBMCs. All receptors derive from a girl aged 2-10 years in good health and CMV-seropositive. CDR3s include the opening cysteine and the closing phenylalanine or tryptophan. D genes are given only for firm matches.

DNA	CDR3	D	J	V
TGTGCCAGCAGCTTTCGGCATGACTCCCATGGCTACACCTTC	CASSFRHDSHGYTF	NA	TRBJ1-2	TRBV5-8
TGTGCCAGCACAGGGGGAGCCTCCTACGAGCAGTACTTC	CASTGGASYEQYF	TRBD1	TRBJ2-7	TRBV18
TGTGCCAGCAGTGAAAATCGGTCGGGGGTGCCACCCCTCCACTTT	CASSENRSGVPPLHF	NA	TRBJ1-6	TRBV6-1
TGCAGTGCCTTCTACCGAGAGCAGTTCTTC	CSAFYREQFF	NA	TRBJ2-1	TRBV20-1
TGTGCCAGCAGCGTAACGGCACAGGGGGCAGCAGATACGCAGTATTTT	CASSVTAQGAADTQYF	TRBD1	TRBJ2-3	TRBV9
TGTGCCAGTAGCCAGGGGGCCGAGTCGCAGTATTTT	CASSQGAESQYF	TRBD1	TRBJ2-3	TRBV19
TGTGCCAGCAGCCTATCCTACAATGAGCAGTTCTTC	CASSLSYNEQFF	NA	TRBJ2-1	TRBV5-5
TGTGCCAGCAGCTTAGTAGCGGACCTTGGCACAGATACGCAGTATTTT	CASSLVADLGTDTQYF	NA	TRBJ2-3	TRBV7-2
TGTGCCAGCAGCTTTTGGGGGACAGAGTCCTACGAGCAGTACTTC	CASSFWGTESYEQYF	TRBD1	TRBJ2-7	TRBV5-5
TGTGCCAGCAGCTTAGGAGCGGGAGCTCGATACAATGAGCAGTTCTTC	CASSLGAGARYNEQFF	TRBD2	TRBJ2-1	TRBV11-3
TGTGCCAGCAGCCTGGGGGGGGTCGAGCAGTACTTC	CASSLGGVEQYF	TRBD2	TRBJ2-7	TRBV5-5
TGCGCCAGCAGCTTAACAGGGGGCAGGGATCAGCCCCAGCATTTT	CASSLTGGRDQPQHF	TRBD1	TRBJ1-5	TRBV5-1
TGTGCCAGCAGGGAGGGGGGGGTCACCGGGGAGCTGTTTTTT	CASREGGVTGELFF	NA	TRBJ2-2	TRBV6-1
TGCAGCGTTGGAAGCCGCCTAGAGCAGTACTTC	CSVGSRLEQYF	NA	TRBJ2-7	TRBV29-1
TGTGCCAGTAGTACGTTAACCGGGGAGCTGTTTTTT	CASSTLTGELFF	NA	TRBJ2-2	TRBV19
TGTGCCAGCAGCTTAGATGGGCGCATTCAAGAGACCCAGTACTTC	CASSLDGRIQETQYF	NA	TRBJ2-5	TRBV11-2
TGTGCCAGCAGTTCCGACAGAAACTATGGCTACACCTTC	CASSSDRNYGYTF	NA	TRBJ1-2	TRBV28
TGTGCCAGCAGCTTAGAGGCCGGGAATCAGCCCCAGCATTTT	CASSLEAGNQPQHF	NA	TRBJ1-5	TRBV7-9
TGTGCCAGTAGTCCGACAGGGAGAGGGGGATGGAACACTGAAGCTTTCTTT	CASSPTGRGGWNTEAFF	TRBD1	TRBJ1-1	TRBV19
TGTGCCAGCACTCCAGGTCTTTATGGGTACGAGCAGTACTTC	CASTPGLYGYEQYF	NA	TRBJ2-7	TRBV6-1
TGTGCCACCAGCAAGGATGAACAGGGAGGGCGGCAGGAGACCCAGTACTTC	CATSKDEQGGRQETQYF	NA	TRBJ2-5	TRBV15
TGTGCCAGCAGCCCTGGGGGAGGGGCACAAAATGAGCAGTTCTTC	CASSPGGGAQNEQFF	TRBD2	TRBJ2-1	TRBV9
TGTGCCAGCAGTGCAGGGGGTGGGGCCAACGTCCTGACTTTC	CASSAGGGANVLTF	TRBD1	TRBJ2-6	TRBV28
TGTGCCAGCAGCTTTACCCAGACTTCTTATGGCTACACCTTC	CASSFTQTSYGYTF	NA	TRBJ1-2	TRBV5-6
TGTGCCAGCAGTTTAGGGACAGGGGCTTTGGGTAGTGGCTACACCTTC	CASSLGTGALGSGYTF	TRBD1	TRBJ1-2	TRBV28
TGTGCCAGCAGAGCGCCGGGACAAGAGACCCAGTACTTC	CASRAPGQETQYF	NA	TRBJ2-5	TRBV6-1
TGCGCCAGCAGGGGACTAGTACGTCAAGAGACCCAGTACTTC	CASRGLVRQETQYF	TRBD2	TRBJ2-5	TRBV10-2
TGTGCCAGCAGGCCCACTAGCCGGCTAGACAATGAGCAGTTCTTC	CASRPTSRLDNEQFF	NA	TRBJ2-1	TRBV2
TGTGCCAGCTCACCGCGAGCGGGCCCAGGAGAGACCCAGTACTTC	CASSPRAGPGETQYF	NA	TRBJ2-5	TRBV18
TGTGCCAGCCGCGAGGTCGGTGGGTCCTACGAGCAGTACTTC	CASREVGGSYEQYF	NA	TRBJ2-7	TRBV27
TGCAGCGTTGGACAGGGATGGTACGAGCAGTACTTC	CSVGQGWYEQYF	TRBD1	TRBJ2-7	TRBV29-1
TGTGCCAGCAGTTTTGGGGGCAGGGCGAGCAATCAGCCCCAGCATTTT	CASSFGGRASNQPQHF	NA	TRBJ1-5	TRBV28
TGTGCCAGCAGCCCAGGAAACGAGCAGTACTTC	CASSPGNEQYF	NA	TRBJ2-7	TRBV27
TGTGCCAGCAGTTGGAGCGGGACCAACGAGCAGTACTTC	CASSWSGTNEQYF	TRBD2	TRBJ2-7	TRBV6-5
TGCGCCAGCAGCCAAGATTCTGCGCCACGCGGGGAGCAGTTCTTC	CASSQDSAPRGEQFF	NA	TRBJ2-1	TRBV4-1
TGCGCCAGCAGCCGGGTGACGGGGGCTGAAGCTTTCTTT	CASSRVTGAEAFF	NA	TRBJ1-1	TRBV10-1
TGTGCCAGTAGACAGGGTAACTATGGCTACACCTTC	CASRQGNYGYTF	TRBD1	TRBJ1-2	TRBV27
TGTGCCATCACGGAAGGAGCCGGGACAGATACGCAGTATTTT	CAITEGAGTDTQYF	NA	TRBJ2-3	TRBV10-3
TGTGCCAGCAGCTTAGTCCGGGGAAACACCATATATTTT	CASSLVRGNTIYF	NA	TRBJ1-3	TRBV7-2
TGCGCCAGCAGCCACCCTCCGACCTCTAGCGGCCCCTACGAGCAGTACTTC	CASSHPPTSSGPYEQYF	TRBD2	TRBJ2-7	TRBV4-1
TGTGCCAGCAGCTTAGACTTCAATCAGCCCCAGCATTTT	CASSLDFNQPQHF	NA	TRBJ1-5	TRBV11-2
TGTGCCAGCAAAGAGGAGGTGGGGTACAATGAGCAGTTCTTC	CASKEEVGYNEQFF	NA	TRBJ2-1	TRBV28
TGCGCCAGCAGCCAAGAAGGGGCGGGCAATCAGCCCCAGCATTTT	CASSQEGAGNQPQHF	NA	TRBJ1-5	TRBV4-1
TGCGCCAGCAGCTTCGGACTAGCGGCCAGCTCCTACAATGAGCAGTTCTTC	CASSFGLAASSYNEQFF	TRBD2	TRBJ2-1	TRBV5-1
TGTGCCATCAGTGCCCGGGATCTAGCGCACACCGGGGAGCTGTTTTTT	CAISARDLAHTGELFF	NA	TRBJ2-2	TRBV10-3
TGTGCCAGCAGCGGTCGACAGGCTGGAAACACCATATATTTT	CASSGRQAGNTIYF	NA	TRBJ1-3	TRBV25-1
TGCGCCAGCAGCTCGACTAGCGGGGGCTCCTACGAGCAGTACTTC	CASSSTSGGSYEQYF	TRBD2	TRBJ2-7	TRBV5-1
TGTGCCAGCAGAGCGGGGGTCACCGGGGAGCTGTTTTTT	CASRAGVTGELFF	TRBD2	TRBJ2-2	TRBV27
TGTGCCAGCAGCTTGTGGGGGACTAGCGGCTACGAGCAGTACTTC	CASSLWGTSGYEQYF	TRBD2	TRBJ2-7	TRBV7-9
TGTGCCAGCAGCTTAGGGCCCCGGGACAGGGGGAATGAGCAGTTCTTC	CASSLGPRDRGNEQFF	TRBD1	TRBJ2-1	TRBV7-9
TGTGCCACCAAGGGAGACGGTACTAATGAAAAACTGTTTTTT	CATKGDGTNEKLFF	NA	TRBJ1-4	TRBV19
TGTGCCAGCTCACCGGGACTAGCGGGAGGCGAGCAGTACTTC	CASSPGLAGGEQYF	TRBD2	TRBJ2-7	TRBV18
TGTGCCAGCAGCCCAATTCAGGGAATTCGGTTCTTC	CASSPIQGIRFF	NA	TRBJ2-1	TRBV28
TGCGCCAGCAGCCAAGAAGAGGGCAGGGGGCACACTGAAGCTTTCTTT	CASSQEEGRGHTEAFF	TRBD1	TRBJ1-1	TRBV4-1
TGCACACAGGGAACTGAAGCTTTCTTT	CTQGTEAFF	NA	TRBJ1-1	TRBV20-1